The 23 T cell receptor beta chains below were found in one sample sequenced in a study of T cells in Graves' hyperthyroidism and ophthalmopathy. Researchers amplified the TCR beta CDR3 regions from RNA transcripts. An initial round of RT-PCR targeting the TCR CDR3 relied on the HTBI primer set. TCRdb called the multiplex PCR reads again in MiXCR, with one record for every CDR3 protein. The sample carries 350,000 to 400,000 distinct CDR3 sequences, roughly 14% recorded once. Sequencing was performed on blood. Receptors originate from a woman in her sixties or seventies with Graves' hyperthyroidism.

This clonotype was recorded once. The chain employs TRBV20-1 and TRBJ2-7; the D gene is possibly TRBD1 (6 bases). The germline V gene encodes CDR1 DFQATT and CDR2 SNEGSKA (reference sequence). The CDR3 length is 12 residues. The CDR3 nucleotides are TGCAGGGGAGTACAGGGTGTTGGCGAGCAGTACTTC. It translates to CRGVQGVGEQYF.

This clonotype showed up many times. The V gene is TRBV12-3 or TRBV12-4, the J gene TRBJ2-1, with TRBD2 matching 8 bases. Trimming cost V 7 bases and J 3 bases; bases outside gene matches: 5. CDR3 size: 14 residues. The CDR3: CASTLAGYYNEQFF. The CDR3 coding sequence is TGTGCCAGCACCTTAGCGGGGTACTACAATGAGCAGTTCTTC.

This clonotype showed up many times. This sequence joins TRBV10-3 and TRBJ1-2; 7 nucleotides match TRBD1. After removal of 6 bases from V and 4 bases from J, the junction contained 8 bases not matched to a gene. Per germline, CDR1 ENHRY and CDR2 SYGVKD. This CDR3 spans 14 amino acids. CDR3 nucleotides: TGTGCCATCAGAGGGGGGACAGAGACCTATGGCTACACCTTC. It is translated as CAIRGGTETYGYTF.

This sequence joins TRBV6-2 or TRBV6-3 and TRBJ2-4, with 8 bases fitting TRBD2. The CDR3 is made up of 15 amino acids. The J segment lost 1 base and the V segment lost 6 bases, leaving 5 bases of the junction unmatched. Germline V gene lookup returns CDR1 MNHEY and CDR2 SVGEGT. This chain's CDR3 is CASRAGASAKNIQYF. In DNA, the CDR3 is TGTGCCAGCAGAGCGGGAGCGTCGGCCAAAAACATTCAGTACTTC.

V usage is TRBV29-1 and J usage is TRBJ2-1, with a tentative D call TRBD1 (5 bases). The DNA matches TRBJ2-7 better at its end, which makes the J call doubtful. The CDR3 consists of 13 residues. Germline lookup yields CDR1 SQVTM and CDR2 ANQGSEA. The CDR3 sequence is CSVEKGPGNEQYF. CDR3 coding DNA: TGCAGCGTTGAAAAGGGGCCAGGGAATGAGCAGTACTTC.

This clonotype was found many times. V usage is TRBV5-1 and J usage is TRBJ2-5; D remains ambiguous. The CDR3 loop spans 15 amino acids. The V and J ends lost 0 bases and 5 bases respectively, with 14 bases between them. Germline V gives CDR1 SGHRS, CDR2 YFSETQ. The CDR3 DNA reads TGCGCCAGCAGCTTGGCCTACGTAGCCTCGGAGACCCAGTACTTC. This encodes CASSLAYVASETQYF.

This clonotype appeared many times. The chain couples TRBV7-9 to TRBJ1-2, with no clear D. The CDR3 sequence is 14 residues long. V lost 5 bases to trimming and J lost 4 bases, with 14 bases between them. In germline, CDR1 is SEHNR, CDR2 FQNEAQ (reference sequence). As DNA, the CDR3 is TGTGCCAGCAGCCCCCGCCAGGCACGCTATGGCTACACCTTC. It codes for CASSPRQARYGYTF. Based on the CDR3 plus reference TRBV7-9 and TRBJ1-2, the full variable domain is DTGVSQNPRHKITKRGQNVTFRCDPISEHNRLYWYRQTLGQGPEFLTYFQNEAQLEKSRLLSDRFSAERPKGSFSTLEIQRTEQGDSAMYLCASSPRQARYGYTFGSGTRLTVV.

This clonotype was counted ten times or more. This chain uses TRBV2 with TRBJ2-1, with 10 positions matching TRBD1. Germline lookup yields CDR1 SNHLY and CDR2 FYNNEI. The CDR3 covers 15 residues. The V gene end was trimmed by 4 bases and the J gene end by 5 bases; junction bases not matched to a gene: 5. DNA of the CDR3: TGTGCCAGCAGTGCCCGGACAGGGGGGGACAATGAGCAGTTCTTC. Its translation: CASSARTGGDNEQFF.

Ten or more counts support this clonotype. This sequence joins TRBV5-1 and TRBJ2-1; D gene unclear. V was clipped by 4 bases and J by 5 bases, with 16 bases between them. From germline, CDR1 is SGHRS and CDR2 YFSETQ. The CDR3 sequence is 15 residues long. The CDR3 sequence is CASSPTVGVDNEQFF. The CDR3 DNA sequence: TGCGCCAGCAGCCCCACCGTAGGCGTAGACAATGAGCAGTTCTTC.

This clonotype was counted a few times. The V gene is TRBV9, the J gene TRBJ2-1, with 9 bases identical to TRBD1. Germline CDR1 is SGDLS and CDR2 is YYNGEE. The CDR3 is 15 amino acids. J was trimmed by 7 bases and V by 6 bases; bases with no gene match: 11. CDR3 coding DNA: TGTGCCAGCAACCCCACAGGGGGCGTAGGGAATGAGCAGTTCTTC. This codes for CASNPTGGVGNEQFF.

The chain is built from TRBV6-5 and TRBJ1-2; 8 bases agree with TRBD1. The CDR3 is 14 residues long. CDR1 and CDR2 (germline): MNHEY, SVGAGI. The ends lost 4 bases at V and 7 bases at J; junction bases unmatched: 8. The CDR3 sequence: CASSSAGTGAGYTF. DNA of the CDR3: TGTGCCAGCAGTTCCGCCGGGACAGGCGCTGGCTACACCTTC.

Many counts were recorded for this clonotype. J is TRBJ1-1 and V is TRBV19; 8 bases are shared with TRBD1. This CDR3 is built from 16 residues. Per germline, CDR1 LNHDA and CDR2 SQIVND (reference sequence). Trimming removed 3 bases from V and 1 base from J; junction bases left unmatched: 7. CDR3 loop: CASSIGDRWKNTEAFF. The CDR3 coding sequence is TGTGCCAGTAGTATCGGGGACAGGTGGAAGAACACTGAAGCTTTCTTT.

The V call is TRBV11-2, the J call TRBJ1-2, with D hard to call. Between the trimmed V and J ends, which lost 1 base and 8 bases, there was a span of 17 bases. This CDR3 region has 15 residues. The germline gives CDR1 SGHAT, CDR2 FQNNGV. The CDR3 sequence is CASSLGTAGSWGYTF. DNA of the CDR3: TGTGCCAGCAGCTTAGGTACGGCGGGCAGTTGGGGCTACACCTTC.

This sequence joins TRBV4-1 and TRBJ1-5; D gene ambiguous. Germline V CDR1 and CDR2: MGHRA, YSYEKL. V was shortened by 0 bases and J by 9 bases, with 18 bases between the two germline ends. The CDR3 is 16 residues long. This chain's CDR3 is CASSQDPLATDGPQHF. The CDR3 DNA reads as TGCGCCAGCAGCCAAGATCCCCTGGCAACCGACGGGCCCCAGCATTTT.

This clonotype was picked up many times. V gene TRBV7-6 combines with J gene TRBJ1-1; a weak D match, TRBD1 (6 bases). The CDR3 loop spans 15 amino acids. V was pared by 5 bases and J by 0 bases, with 13 bases between. In germline, CDR1 is SGHVS, CDR2 FNYEAQ. CDR3 loop: CASSPPQGMNTEAFF. DNA of the CDR3: TGTGCCAGCAGCCCACCACAGGGAATGAACACTGAAGCTTTCTTT. The whole variable domain, remainder taken from reference TRBV7-6 and TRBJ1-1, is GAGVSQSPRYKVTKRGQDVALRCDPISGHVSLYWYRQALGQGPEFLTYFNYEAQQDKSGLPNDRFSAERPEGSISTLTIQRTEQRDSAMYRCASSPPQGMNTEAFFGQGTRLTVV.

The chain uses TRBV11-2 and TRBJ2-7, with 9 positions matching TRBD1. With 5 bases clipped from V and 6 bases from J, the junction kept 11 bases outside the gene matches. CDR1 is SGHAT, CDR2 FQNNGV, per germline. This CDR3 region has 15 residues. As DNA, the CDR3 is TGTGCCAGCAGCCCTCCGGGACAGGGAGGCTTCGAGCAGTACTTC. It specifies CASSPPGQGGFEQYF.

This clonotype has a count of ten or more. This sequence joins TRBV5-1 and TRBJ2-1; TRBD1 might be the D (5 bases). Deletions cut 4 bases from V and 0 bases from J, with 14 bases between. The germline V gene encodes CDR1 SGHRS and CDR2 YFSETQ. The CDR3 loop spans 16 amino acids. CDR3 nucleotides: TGCGCCAGCAGCCAATCGACAGCGAGCTCCTACAATGAGCAGTTCTTC. It specifies CASSQSTASSYNEQFF. The full variable domain, in which reference TRBV5-1 and TRBJ2-1 provide the parts outside the CDR3, is KAGVTQTPRYLIKTRGQQVTLSCSPISGHRSVSWYQQTPGQGLQFLFEYFSETQRNKGNFPGRFSGRQFSNSRSEMNVSTLELGDSALYLCASSQSTASSYNEQFFGPGTRLTVL.

This clonotype appeared many times. This rearrangement joins TRBV11-2 to TRBJ1-4; 8 bases match TRBD1. The CDR3 sequence is 15 residues long. V gave up 1 base and J gave up 7 bases; unmatched junction bases: 5. Germline V lookup: CDR1 SGHAT, CDR2 FQNNGV. The CDR3 coding sequence is TGTGCCAGCAGCTTAGGACAGGGGCAAACTGAAAAACTGTTTTTT. The encoded protein is CASSLGQGQTEKLFF.

The V call is TRBV11-3, the J call TRBJ2-5; TRBD2 might be the D (6 bases). Germline CDR1 and CDR2: SGHNT and YENEEA. The V and J ends lost 9 bases and 2 bases respectively, with 16 bases between them. This CDR3 spans 14 amino acids. CDR3 region: CASSSLAVQETQYF. The CDR3 DNA sequence: TGTGCCAGTAGTTCCTTAGCGGTGCAAGAGACCCAGTACTTC.

This clonotype was observed many times. The chain links TRBV7-9 to TRBJ2-5; perhaps TRBD1 as D (6 bases). Per the germline V gene, CDR1 is SEHNR and CDR2 is FQNEAQ (reference sequence). The V gene lost 5 bases and the J gene lost 5 bases, with 21 bases spanning the gap. The CDR3 sequence is 16 residues long. The CDR3 nucleotides are TGTGCCAGCAGCCATGCCAGAGGGGGAAGATCGGAGACCCAGTACTTC. This codes for CASSHARGGRSETQYF.

The chain is built from TRBV7-9 and TRBJ2-5, with D maybe TRBD2 (5 bases). With 5 bases removed from V and 5 bases from J, the gap between germline ends came to 15 bases. CDR3 length equals 14 residues. Germline V gene lookup returns CDR1 SEHNR and CDR2 FQNEAQ (reference sequence). DNA of the CDR3: TGTGCCAGCAGCCCTAGGAGAGGGTCGGAGACCCAGTACTTC. Amino acid sequence: CASSPRRGSETQYF.

CDR3 in DNA: TGTGCCAGCAGCCCCCGGGGGCGTAGAGAAAAACTGTTTTTT. This gives the protein CASSPRGRREKLFF. The genes are TRBV7-8 and TRBJ1-4, with D maybe TRBD1 (6 bases). Between the trimmed V and J ends, which lost 5 bases and 8 bases, there was a span of 15 bases. The CDR3 totals 14 residues. Germline V gene lookup returns CDR1 SGHVS and CDR2 FQNEAQ.

There are a few counts of this clonotype. The rearrangement links TRBV7-2 to TRBJ1-2, with unresolved D. Germline CDR1 SGHTA, CDR2 FQGNSA. The V gene lost 2 bases and the J gene lost 7 bases, with 14 bases spanning the gap. CDR3 length: 14 amino acids. The CDR3 protein is CASSLTWSFGGYTF. CDR3 DNA: TGTGCCAGCAGCTTAACGTGGTCCTTCGGTGGCTACACCTTC. Combining the CDR3 with reference TRBV7-2 and TRBJ1-2 gives the whole variable domain GAGVSQSPSNKVTEKGKDVELRCDPISGHTALYWYRQSLGQGLEFLIYFQGNSAPDKSGLPSDRFSAERTGGSVSTLTIQRTQQEDSAVYLCASSLTWSFGGYTFGSGTRLTVV.